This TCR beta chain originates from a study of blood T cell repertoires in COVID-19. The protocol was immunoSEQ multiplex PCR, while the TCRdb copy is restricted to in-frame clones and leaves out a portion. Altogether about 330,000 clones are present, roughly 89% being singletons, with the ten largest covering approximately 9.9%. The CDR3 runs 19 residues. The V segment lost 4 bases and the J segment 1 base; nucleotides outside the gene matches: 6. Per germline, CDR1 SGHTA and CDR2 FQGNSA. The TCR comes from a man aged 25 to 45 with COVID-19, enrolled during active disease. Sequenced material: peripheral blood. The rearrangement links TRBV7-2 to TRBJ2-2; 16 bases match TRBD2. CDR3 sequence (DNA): TGTGCCAGCAGCTGGATGGGACTAGCGGGGGGGCTGAACACCGGGGAGCTGTTTTTT. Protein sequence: CASSWMGLAGGLNTGELFF. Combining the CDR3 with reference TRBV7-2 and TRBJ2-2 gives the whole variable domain GAGVSQSPSNKVTEKGKDVELRCDPISGHTALYWYRQSLGQGLEFLIYFQGNSAPDKSGLPSDRFSAERTGGSVSTLTIQRTQQEDSAVYLCASSWMGLAGGLNTGELFFGEGSRLTVL.